A selection of T cell receptor beta chains follows, all from one sample in a study of T-cell memory formation after mild COVID-19. TCRdb reprocessed the 5' RACE reads via MiXCR and lists one record per CDR3 protein. The profile shows roughly 550,000 distinct CDR3 sequences, just over 20% of them singletons. The sample consisted of PBMCs or a T cell subset sorted from them (not recorded which). These receptors all come from an adult woman who had mild COVID-19 (a few samples of this study predate the infection). Cell type and time point are not known. The CDR3 runs from the conserved cysteine through the conserved F or W.

cdr3_aa	j_call	v_call
CASRLGQGYEQYF	TRBJ2-7	TRBV12-3/TRBV12-4
CASSPGISSSGANVLTF	TRBJ2-6	TRBV7-9
CASSPGASGNEQFF	TRBJ2-1	TRBV5-1
CASSPTGDAEQYF	TRBJ2-7	TRBV13
CASTPPGVRETQYF	TRBJ2-5	TRBV7-2
CASSERSGPLVHEQFF	TRBJ2-1	TRBV19
CASSAWDGSYNEQFF	TRBJ2-1	TRBV7-9
CASSPRDSGETQYF	TRBJ2-5	TRBV7-9
CASSQITGGQYF	TRBJ2-5	TRBV4-1
CASSLALRAPNGYTF	TRBJ1-2	TRBV7-2
CASSQDPRPSYEQYF	TRBJ2-7	TRBV12-3/TRBV12-4
CASSPAGLAGGPPEQYF	TRBJ2-7	TRBV7-3
CASSYPLPQTGEPTDTQYF	TRBJ2-3	TRBV6-2/TRBV6-3
CASSYQTGRNEQFF	TRBJ2-1	TRBV27
CSARDKGPGQPQHF	TRBJ1-5	TRBV20-1
CASSITVNTGELFF	TRBJ2-2	TRBV6-6
CASSLGSVDGYTF	TRBJ1-2	TRBV7-9
CASSLGTSGRYNDEQFF	TRBJ2-1	TRBV7-2
CASSQGSLNEKLFF	TRBJ1-4	TRBV4-2
CSATEGGSNQPQHF	TRBJ1-5	TRBV20-1
CASRWTSDPPDTQYF	TRBJ2-3	TRBV5-1
CASSLGLAGVGEQYF	TRBJ2-7	TRBV6-8
CSARTVPSSYEQYF	TRBJ2-7	TRBV20-1
CASSPAALSYEQYF	TRBJ2-7	TRBV5-1
CASHLSSSGANVLTF	TRBJ2-6	TRBV19
CSASAGGPDMIDTQYF	TRBJ2-3	TRBV20-1
CSARPNRGTSYEQYF	TRBJ2-7	TRBV20-1
CASSSGGSGAETQYF	TRBJ2-5	TRBV10-2
CASSLSGGGNEQFF	TRBJ2-1	TRBV7-9
CSAREVGEQFF	TRBJ2-1	TRBV20-1
CASSLLDDYGYTF	TRBJ1-2	TRBV18
CASSPQGSVMRYTEAFF	TRBJ1-1	TRBV5-1
CASSPRTDLEVYEQYF	TRBJ2-7	TRBV9
CASSSDRGTETQYF	TRBJ2-5	TRBV6-1
CASSFVGFTEAFF	TRBJ1-1	TRBV27
CASSSGTSATDTQYF	TRBJ2-3	TRBV6-2/TRBV6-3
CASSPRGQGGQETQYF	TRBJ2-5	TRBV5-1
CASSPHLGQAYEQYF	TRBJ2-7	TRBV7-2